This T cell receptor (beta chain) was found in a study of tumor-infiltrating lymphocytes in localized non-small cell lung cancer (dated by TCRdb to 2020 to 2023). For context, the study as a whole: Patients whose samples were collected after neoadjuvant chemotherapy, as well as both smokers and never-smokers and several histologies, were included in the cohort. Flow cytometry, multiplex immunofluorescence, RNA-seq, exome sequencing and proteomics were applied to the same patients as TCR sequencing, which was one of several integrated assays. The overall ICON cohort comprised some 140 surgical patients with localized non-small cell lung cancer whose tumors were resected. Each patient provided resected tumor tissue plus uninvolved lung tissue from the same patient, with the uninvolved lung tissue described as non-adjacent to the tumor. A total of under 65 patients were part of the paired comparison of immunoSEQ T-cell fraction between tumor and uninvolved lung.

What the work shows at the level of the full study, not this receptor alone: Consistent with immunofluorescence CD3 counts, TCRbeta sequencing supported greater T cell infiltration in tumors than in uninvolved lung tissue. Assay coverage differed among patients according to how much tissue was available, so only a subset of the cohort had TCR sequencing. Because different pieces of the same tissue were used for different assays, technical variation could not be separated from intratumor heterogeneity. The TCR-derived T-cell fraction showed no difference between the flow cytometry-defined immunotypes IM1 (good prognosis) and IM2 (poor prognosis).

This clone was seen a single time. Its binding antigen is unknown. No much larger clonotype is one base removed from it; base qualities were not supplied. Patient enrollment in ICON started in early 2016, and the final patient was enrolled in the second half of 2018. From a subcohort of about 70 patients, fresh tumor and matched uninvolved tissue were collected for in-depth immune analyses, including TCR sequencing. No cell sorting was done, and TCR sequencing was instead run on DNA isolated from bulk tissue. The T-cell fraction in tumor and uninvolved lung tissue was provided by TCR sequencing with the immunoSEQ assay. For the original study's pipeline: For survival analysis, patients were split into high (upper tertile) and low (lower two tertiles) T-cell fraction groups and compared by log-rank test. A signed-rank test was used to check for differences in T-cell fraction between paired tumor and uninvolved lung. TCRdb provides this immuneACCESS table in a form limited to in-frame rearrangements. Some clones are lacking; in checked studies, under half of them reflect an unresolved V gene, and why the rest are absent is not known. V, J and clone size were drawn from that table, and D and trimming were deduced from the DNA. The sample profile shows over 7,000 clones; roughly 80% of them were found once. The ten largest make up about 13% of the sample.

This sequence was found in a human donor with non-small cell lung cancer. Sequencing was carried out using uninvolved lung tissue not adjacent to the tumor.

The DNA reads TGTGCCAGCAGCGTAATAGGGACAGGGGGCCGTGAGCAGTTCTTC. Its translation reads: CASSVIGTGGREQFF. This sequence uses TRBV9 and TRBJ2-1; TRBD1 aligns with 12 central bases. Compared with germline, V lacks 1 base and J lacks 9 bases; bases without a gene match: 5. The CDR3 measures 15 amino acids from cysteine to phenylalanine. Solely the CDR3 DNA is kept, with 45 bases framed from the first base. CDR1 and CDR2 are drawn from the germline V gene: SGDLS, YYNGEE.